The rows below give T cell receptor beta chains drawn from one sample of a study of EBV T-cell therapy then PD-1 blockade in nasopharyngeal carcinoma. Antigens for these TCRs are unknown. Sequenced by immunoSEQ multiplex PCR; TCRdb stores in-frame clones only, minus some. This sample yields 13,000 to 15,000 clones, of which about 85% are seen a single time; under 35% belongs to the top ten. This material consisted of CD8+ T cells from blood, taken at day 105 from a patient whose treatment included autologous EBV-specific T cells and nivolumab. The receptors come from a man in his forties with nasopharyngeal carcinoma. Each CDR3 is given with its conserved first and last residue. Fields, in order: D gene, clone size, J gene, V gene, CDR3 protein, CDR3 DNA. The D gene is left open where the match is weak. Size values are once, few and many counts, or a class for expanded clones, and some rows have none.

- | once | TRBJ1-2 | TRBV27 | CASSPGGEVYGYTF | TGTGCCAGCAGCCCTGGGGGGGAGGTTTATGGCTACACCTTC
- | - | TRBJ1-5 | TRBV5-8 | CASSLFSGMTRLQPQHF | TGTGCCAGCAGCTTGTTTTCGGGAATGACCCGATTGCAACCCCAGCATTTT
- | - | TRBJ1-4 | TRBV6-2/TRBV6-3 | CASSYSTGAYEKLFF | TGTGCCAGCAGTTACTCGACGGGGGCATATGAAAAACTGTTTTTT
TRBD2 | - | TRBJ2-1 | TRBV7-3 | CASSLIGSGGAHEQFF | TGTGCCAGCAGCTTAATTGGTAGCGGGGGGGCCCATGAGCAGTTCTTC
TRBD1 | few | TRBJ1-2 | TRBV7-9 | CASSSDRDVYGYTF | TGTGCCAGCAGCTCGGACAGGGATGTATATGGCTACACCTTC
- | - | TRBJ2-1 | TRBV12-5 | CASGLAAGGTDNEQFF | TGTGCTAGTGGTTTGGCAGCGGGTGGGACGGACAATGAGCAGTTCTTC
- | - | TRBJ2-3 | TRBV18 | CASSPERGGPDTQYF | TGTGCCAGCTCACCAGAAAGGGGGGGCCCAGATACGCAGTATTTT
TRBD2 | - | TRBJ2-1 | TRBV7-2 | CASSQSGGNNEQFF | TGTGCCAGCAGCCAGAGCGGGGGTAACAATGAGCAGTTCTTC
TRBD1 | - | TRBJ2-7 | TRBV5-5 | CASSSWTGSYEQYF | TGTGCCAGCAGCTCCTGGACAGGGTCCTACGAGCAGTACTTC
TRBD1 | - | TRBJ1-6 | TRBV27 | CASSPHQGGGNSPLHF | TGTGCCAGCAGTCCACACCAGGGGGGAGGTAATTCACCCCTCCACTTT
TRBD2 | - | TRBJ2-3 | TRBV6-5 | CATGGRSTDTQYF | TGTGCCACGGGGGGGAGGAGCACAGATACGCAGTATTTT
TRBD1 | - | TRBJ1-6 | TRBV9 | CASSTRTGANSPLHF | TGTGCCAGCAGCACGCGCACAGGGGCTAATTCACCCCTCCACTTT
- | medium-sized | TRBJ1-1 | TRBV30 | CAWQETYMGGTEAFF | TGTGCCTGGCAGGAAACCTATATGGGGGGCACTGAAGCTTTCTTT
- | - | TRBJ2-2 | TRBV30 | CAWSAASRESGELFF | TGTGCCTGGAGTGCCGCCAGTAGGGAGTCCGGGGAGCTGTTTTTT
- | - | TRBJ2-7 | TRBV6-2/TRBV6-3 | CASSYASGVEEQYF | TGTGCCAGCAGTTACGCGAGTGGAGTAGAAGAGCAGTACTTC
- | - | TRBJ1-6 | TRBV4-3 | CASSQGWSGVSYNSPLHF | TGCGCCAGCAGCCAAGGATGGTCGGGCGTCTCCTATAATTCACCCCTCCACTTT
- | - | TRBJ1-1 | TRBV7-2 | CASSSWETLEAFF | TGTGCCAGCAGCTCCTGGGAGACGCTTGAAGCTTTCTTT
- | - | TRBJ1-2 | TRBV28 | CASSLGGRGVYGYTF | TGTGCCAGCAGTTTAGGGGGTCGGGGAGTTTATGGCTACACCTTC
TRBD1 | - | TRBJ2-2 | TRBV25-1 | CATQTGLDTGELFF | TGTGCCACCCAGACAGGGCTAGACACCGGGGAGCTGTTTTTT
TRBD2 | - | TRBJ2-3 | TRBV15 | CATSRDRSGATDTQYF | TGTGCCACCAGCAGAGATCGGAGCGGGGCCACAGATACGCAGTATTTT
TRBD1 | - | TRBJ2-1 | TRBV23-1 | CASSQGGTRDRGYNEQFF | TGCGCCAGCAGTCAAGGGGGAACCCGGGACAGGGGGTACAATGAGCAGTTCTTC
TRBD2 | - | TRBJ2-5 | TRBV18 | CASSPTSGGARGETQYF | TGTGCCAGCTCACCGACTAGCGGGGGGGCCCGCGGAGAGACCCAGTACTTC
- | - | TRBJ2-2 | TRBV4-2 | CASSQDFNSGELFF | TGTGCCAGCAGCCAAGATTTTAATTCCGGGGAGCTGTTTTTT
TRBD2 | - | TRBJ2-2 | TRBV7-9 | CASSRTSGGGELFF | TGTGCCAGCAGCCGGACTAGCGGGGGCGGGGAGCTGTTTTTT
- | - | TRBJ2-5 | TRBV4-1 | CASSQVGGAGETQYF | TGCGCCAGCAGCCAAGTGGGGGGGGCCGGTGAGACCCAGTACTTC
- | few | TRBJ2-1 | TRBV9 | CASSPRRSSYNEQFF | TGTGCCAGCAGCCCAAGAAGGAGCTCCTACAATGAGCAGTTCTTC
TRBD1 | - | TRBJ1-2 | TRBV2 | CASPRGTGVYGYTF | TGTGCCAGCCCCAGAGGCACAGGGGTCTATGGCTACACCTTC
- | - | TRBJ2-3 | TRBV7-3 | CASSQSPAPTDTQYF | TGTGCCAGCAGCCAGAGTCCAGCGCCTACAGATACGCAGTATTTT
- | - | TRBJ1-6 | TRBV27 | CASSPTRGTNSPLHF | TGTGCCAGCAGCCCGACGCGAGGGACTAATTCACCCCTCCACTTT
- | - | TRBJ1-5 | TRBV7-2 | CASSLGGDPRNQPQHF | TGTGCCAGCAGCTTAGGAGGGGACCCTCGCAATCAGCCCCAGCATTTT
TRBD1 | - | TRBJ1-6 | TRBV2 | CASSRDRRNSPLHF | TGTGCCAGCAGTCGGGACAGGCGAAATTCACCCCTCCACTTT
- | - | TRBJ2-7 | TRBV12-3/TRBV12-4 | CASSLVHEQYF | TGTGCCAGCAGTTTAGTTCACGAGCAGTACTTC
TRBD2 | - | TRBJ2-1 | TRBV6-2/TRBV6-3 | CASSYEGGNNEQFF | TGTGCCAGCAGTTACGAGGGAGGGAACAATGAGCAGTTCTTC
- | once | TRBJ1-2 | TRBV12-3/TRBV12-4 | CASSPSFDAGYTF | TGTGCCAGCAGCCCCTCCTTTGATGCTGGCTACACCTTC
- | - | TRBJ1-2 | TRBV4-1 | CASSPTPPAVGARGYTF | TGCGCCAGCAGCCCAACGCCCCCCGCAGTAGGAGCCCGGGGCTACACCTTC
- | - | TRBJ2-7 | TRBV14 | CASSQDSRGYEQYF | TGTGCCAGCAGCCAAGATTCTAGGGGCTACGAGCAGTACTTC
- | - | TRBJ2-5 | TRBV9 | CASSPGGGGTQETQYF | TGTGCCAGCAGCCCAGGGGGCGGGGGAACCCAAGAGACCCAGTACTTC
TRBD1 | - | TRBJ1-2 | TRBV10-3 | CAISRTGGGDGYTF | TGTGCCATCAGCCGGACAGGGGGAGGGGATGGCTACACCTTC
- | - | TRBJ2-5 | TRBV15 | CATSRDITVWTQYF | TGTGCCACCAGCAGAGATATTACGGTCTGGACCCAGTACTTC
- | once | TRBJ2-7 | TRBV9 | CASSPWGREQYF | TGTGCCAGCAGCCCTTGGGGGCGCGAGCAGTACTTC
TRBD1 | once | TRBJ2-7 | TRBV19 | CASSIPGQGIYEQYF | TGTGCCAGTAGTATCCCGGGACAGGGGATCTACGAGCAGTACTTC
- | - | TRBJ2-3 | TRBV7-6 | CASSLYRGGDTQYF | TGTGCCAGCAGCTTATATCGGGGAGGAGATACGCAGTATTTT
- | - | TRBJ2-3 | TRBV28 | CASSSDSSSTDTQYF | TGTGCCAGCAGTTCGGACAGCTCTAGCACAGATACGCAGTATTTT
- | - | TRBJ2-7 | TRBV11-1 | CASSSLGPGEQYF | TGTGCCAGCAGCTCCCTGGGTCCCGGCGAGCAGTACTTC
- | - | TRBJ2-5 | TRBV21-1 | CASSKEGETQYF | TGTGCCAGCAGCAAAGAGGGAGAGACCCAGTACTTC
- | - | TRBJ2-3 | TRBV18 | CGTRVVSTDTQYF | TGTGGCACCCGGGTAGTCAGCACAGATACGCAGTATTTT
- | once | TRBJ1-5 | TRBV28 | CASSSLETPYQPQHF | TGTGCCAGCAGTTCCCTCGAGACCCCGTATCAGCCCCAGCATTTT
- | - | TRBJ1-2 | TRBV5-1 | CASSLAETYYGYTF | TGCGCCAGCAGCTTGGCGGAGACCTACTATGGCTACACCTTC
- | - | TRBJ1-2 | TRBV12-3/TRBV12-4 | CASSLRPVMGYTF | TGTGCCAGCAGTTTACGTCCGGTCATGGGCTACACCTTC
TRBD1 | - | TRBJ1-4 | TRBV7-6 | CASSSRGPWATNEKLFF | TGTGCCAGCAGCTCCAGGGGGCCGTGGGCAACTAATGAAAAACTGTTTTTT
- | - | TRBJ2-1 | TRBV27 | CASSGGYNEQFF | TGTGCCAGCTCTGGGGGGTACAATGAGCAGTTCTTC
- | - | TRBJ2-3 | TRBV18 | CASQPGTDTQYF | TGTGCCAGCCAACCTGGGACAGATACGCAGTATTTT
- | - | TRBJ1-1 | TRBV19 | CASSIGGIMNTEAFF | TGTGCCAGTAGTATAGGCGGGATTATGAACACTGAAGCTTTCTTT
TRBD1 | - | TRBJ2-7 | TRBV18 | CASSTGTGWGKQYF | TGTGCCAGCTCTACCGGGACAGGTTGGGGTAAGCAGTACTTC
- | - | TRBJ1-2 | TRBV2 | CASSGARWANYGYTF | TGTGCCAGCAGTGGGGCCCGGTGGGCTAACTATGGCTACACCTTC
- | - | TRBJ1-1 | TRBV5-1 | CASSLGGANTEAFF | TGCGCCAGCAGCCTGGGGGGGGCGAACACTGAAGCTTTCTTT
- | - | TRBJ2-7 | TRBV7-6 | CASSFIQGYEQYF | TGTGCCAGCAGTTTTATCCAGGGATACGAGCAGTACTTC
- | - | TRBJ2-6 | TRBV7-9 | CASRPQDSGANVLTF | TGTGCCAGCAGGCCGCAGGACTCTGGGGCCAACGTCCTGACTTTC
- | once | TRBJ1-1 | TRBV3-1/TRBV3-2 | CASSQEGNLNTEAFF | TGTGCCAGCAGCCAAGAAGGGAACTTGAACACTGAAGCTTTCTTT
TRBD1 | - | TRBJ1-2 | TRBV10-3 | CAISSGQGRPYGYTF | TGTGCCATCAGCTCGGGACAGGGGAGGCCCTATGGCTACACCTTC